A selection of T cell receptor beta chains follows, all from one sample in a study of neurological immune-mediated disorders. In TCRdb, the 5' RACE reads were re-called with MiXCR into one record per CDR3 protein. The table lists approximately 47,000 distinct CDR3 sequences, approximately 12% of them singletons. Sample: PBMCs. The receptors originated from a male donor with HTLV-1-associated myelopathy (HAM/TSP). Both conserved end residues are part of each CDR3. Fields, in order: D gene, J gene, clone size, V gene, CDR3 protein, CDR3 DNA. A D gene is named only where the DNA matches it firmly. Rows give clone size only sometimes, using once, few, many, or a class for an expanded clone.

TRBD1 TRBJ2-1 many TRBV5-1 CASSSGQSRYNEQFF TGCGCCAGCAGCTCGGGACAGTCCCGGTACAATGAGCAGTTCTTC
. TRBJ1-1 many TRBV5-1 CASSLDGGINTEAFF TGCGCCAGCAGCTTGGATGGGGGTATCAACACTGAAGCTTTCTTT
. TRBJ2-1 many TRBV25-1 CASSEYRVNEQFF TGTGCCAGCAGTGAATATCGGGTCAATGAGCAGTTCTTC
TRBD2 TRBJ2-5 medium-sized TRBV20-1 CSASFIAGGRETQYF TGCAGTGCTAGCTTTATAGCGGGGGGACGGGAGACCCAGTACTTC
. TRBJ1-6 many TRBV9 CASSPQRGYNSPLHF TGTGCCAGCAGCCCCCAGCGCGGTTATAATTCACCCCTCCACTTT
. TRBJ2-7 many TRBV5-1 CASSFRGYEQYF TGCGCCAGCAGCTTCAGGGGATACGAGCAGTACTTC
. TRBJ2-3 once TRBV20-1 CSSGTDIHTQYF TGCAGTTCTGGAACAGACATTCATACGCAGTATTTT
. TRBJ2-5 . TRBV11-2 CASSLGGWETQYF TGTGCCAGCAGCTTAGGGGGTTGGGAGACCCAGTACTTC
TRBD2 TRBJ2-1 many TRBV20-1 CSARSHGGGGTSYNEQFF TGCAGTGCTAGATCCCACGGGGGGGGCGGCACTTCCTACAATGAGCAGTTCTTC
. TRBJ1-4 many TRBV10-1 CASNDVGRRLPTNEKLFF TGCGCCAGCAATGATGTGGGACGGAGATTACCAACTAATGAAAAACTGTTTTTT
. TRBJ1-4 few TRBV2 CASNRRQGNEKLFF TGTGCCAGCAACCGGCGGCAGGGTAATGAAAAACTGTTTTTT
. TRBJ2-1 many TRBV10-3 CAIRPGTGNNEQFF TGTGCCATCAGACCCGGGACTGGTAACAATGAGCAGTTCTTC
. TRBJ1-6 medium-sized TRBV5-1 CASSLGRGNSPLHF TGCGCCAGCAGCTTGGGACGGGGAAATTCACCCCTCCACTTT
TRBD2 TRBJ2-1 many TRBV27 CASSLLGTSGENEQFF TGTGCCAGCAGTTTGTTGGGGACTAGCGGGGAAAATGAGCAGTTCTTC
. TRBJ2-1 many TRBV4-1 CASSQDSRDEQFF TGCGCCAGCAGCCAAGATTCAAGGGATGAGCAGTTCTTC
. TRBJ2-2 many TRBV5-1 CASRPDRNTGELFF TGCGCCAGCAGACCGGACAGAAATACCGGGGAGCTGTTTTTT
. TRBJ2-7 many TRBV10-3 CAIGEDNSYEQYF TGTGCCATCGGGGAGGACAACTCCTACGAGCAGTACTTC
TRBD1 TRBJ2-5 many TRBV20-1 CSAADREETQYF TGCAGTGCCGCCGACAGGGAAGAGACCCAGTACTTC
. TRBJ1-1 . TRBV5-4 CASRLRGGLNTEAFF TGTGCCAGCAGGCTTCGTGGGGGCTTGAACACTGAAGCTTTCTTT
TRBD1 TRBJ2-6 many TRBV27 CASTSRDRVGANVLTF TGTGCCAGCACCTCCCGGGACAGGGTTGGGGCCAACGTCCTGACTTTC
TRBD1 TRBJ2-5 many TRBV20-1 CSARDGTGGEETQYF TGCAGTGCTAGAGACGGGACAGGGGGCGAAGAGACCCAGTACTTC
TRBD1 TRBJ1-5 many TRBV2 CASRGQGAVNQPQHF TGTGCCAGCAGGGGACAGGGGGCAGTCAATCAGCCCCAGCATTTT
TRBD1 TRBJ2-7 few TRBV20-1 CSAPRPGTASYEQYF TGCAGTGCGCCTAGGCCCGGGACAGCCTCCTACGAGCAGTACTTC
. TRBJ1-4 . TRBV6-1 CASSEVVDTLFF TGTGCCAGCAGTGAAGTGGTAGACACACTGTTTTTT
. TRBJ2-5 many TRBV7-2 CASSFWGQETQYF TGTGCCAGCAGCTTCTGGGGCCAAGAGACCCAGTACTTC
. TRBJ2-7 . TRBV7-2 CASSDRYEQYF TGTGCCAGCAGCGATCGTTACGAGCAGTACTTC
. TRBJ2-5 . TRBV20-1 CSASTSCGLTQYF TGCAGTGCTAGTACTAGCTGTGGTCTGACCCAGTACTTC
TRBD1 TRBJ1-1 many TRBV10-3 CAIMSRGRETEAFF TGTGCCATCATGAGTAGGGGGCGGGAAACTGAAGCTTTCTTT
. TRBJ1-1 many TRBV29-1 CSVRRVPNTEAFF TGCAGCGTTCGCAGGGTCCCGAACACTGAAGCTTTCTTT
. TRBJ2-7 many TRBV12-3/TRBV12-4 CASRWGGDSYEQYF TGTGCCAGCAGGTGGGGAGGAGACAGTTACGAGCAGTACTTC
. TRBJ2-7 many TRBV20-1 CSARHTTYEQYF TGCAGTGCTAGACACACGACCTACGAGCAGTACTTC
. TRBJ1-5 many TRBV7-6 CASSLESYSNQPQHF TGTGCCAGCAGCCTAGAGTCCTATAGCAATCAGCCCCAGCATTTT
TRBD2 TRBJ2-3 many TRBV10-3 CAIRGTRETDTQYF TGTGCCATCAGGGGGACTAGAGAGACAGATACGCAGTATTTT
TRBD2 TRBJ2-1 many TRBV7-9 CASSPLWRGNEQFF TGTGCCAGCAGCCCGCTTTGGCGGGGGAATGAGCAGTTCTTC
TRBD1 TRBJ2-5 many TRBV5-1 CASSLVWTGEETQYF TGCGCCAGCAGCTTGGTCTGGACAGGGGAAGAGACCCAGTACTTC
TRBD1 TRBJ2-7 many TRBV5-5 CASSLAGTGVYEQYF TGTGCCAGCAGCTTAGCCGGGACAGGGGTCTACGAGCAGTACTTC